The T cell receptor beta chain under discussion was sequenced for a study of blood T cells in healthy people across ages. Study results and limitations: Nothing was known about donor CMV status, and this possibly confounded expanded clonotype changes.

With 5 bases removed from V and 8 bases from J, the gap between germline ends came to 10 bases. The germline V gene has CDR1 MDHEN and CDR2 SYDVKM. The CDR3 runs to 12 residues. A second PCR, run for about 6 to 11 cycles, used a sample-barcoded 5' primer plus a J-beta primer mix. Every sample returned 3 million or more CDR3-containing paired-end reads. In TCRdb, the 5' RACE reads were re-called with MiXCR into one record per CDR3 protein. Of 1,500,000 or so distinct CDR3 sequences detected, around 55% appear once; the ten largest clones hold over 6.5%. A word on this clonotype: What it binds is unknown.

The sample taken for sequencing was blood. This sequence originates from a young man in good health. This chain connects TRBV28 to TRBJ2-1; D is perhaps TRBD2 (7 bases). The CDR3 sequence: CASSTGRDEQFF. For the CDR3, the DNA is TGTGCCAGCAGTACAGGGAGGGATGAGCAGTTCTTC. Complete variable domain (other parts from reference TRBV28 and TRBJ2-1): DVKVTQSSRYLVKRTGEKVFLECVQDMDHENMFWYRQDPGLGLRLIYFSYDVKMKEKGDIPEGYSVSREKKERFSLILESASTNQTSMYLCASSTGRDEQFFGPGTRLTVL.